This TCR beta chain was captured in a study of blood T cells in healthy people across ages. The study, taken as a whole, reports: A greater number of naive CD4+ cells and higher diversity distinguished long-lived donors from aged donors.

Alongside a J-beta primer mix, a sample-barcoded 5' primer served in a second PCR lasting roughly 7 to 11 cycles. TCRdb analysed the 5' RACE reads with MiXCR anew, one entry per CDR3 protein. The data show approximately 350,000 distinct CDR3 sequences, approximately 47% seen once. The V gene's germline CDR1 is DFQATT and CDR2 SNEGSKA (reference sequence). The CDR3 extends over 13 amino acids. Trimming removed 6 bases at V and 0 bases at J, with 9 bases between. Details on this clonotype: Its specificity is not known.

The V gene is TRBV20-1, the J gene TRBJ1-5, with a possible D match to TRBD1 (5 bases). The sequencing sample was made of blood. The receptor was isolated from a man in his 60s in good health. The CDR3 is CSALTDSNQPQHF. Here the CDR3 DNA reads TGCAGTGCCCTGACAGATAGCAATCAGCCCCAGCATTTT.